These 24 T cell receptor beta chains were sequenced from one sample in a study of identical twins. TCRdb used MiXCR to reprocess the 5' RACE reads, holding one entry per CDR3 protein. The repertoire holds hundreds of thousands of distinct CDR3 sequences, with less than 8% as singletons. These same data were also listed under a study on yellow fever vaccine responses in identical twins.

The material sequenced was memory (CD45RO+) T cells sorted from blood. Every receptor here comes from a woman in her late teens or twenties in good health.

The rearrangement links TRBV7-9 to TRBJ2-3, with no clear D. Germline V gene data show CDR1 as SEHNR and CDR2 as FQNEAQ (reference sequence). With 1 base removed from V and 1 base from J, the gap between germline ends came to 9 bases. The CDR3 spans 15 residues. CDR3 residues: CASSLGDQGTDTQYF. The CDR3 DNA follows: TGTGCCAGCAGCTTAGGGGATCAGGGCACAGATACGCAGTATTTT.

Many counts were recorded for this clonotype. The chain has TRBV7-9 and TRBJ2-2, with D perhaps matching TRBD2 (5 bases). Germline CDR1 SEHNR, CDR2 FQNEAQ (reference sequence). Between the trimmed V and J ends, which lost 0 bases and 1 base, there was a span of 6 bases. This CDR3 is built from 15 residues. The CDR3 region is CASSLAGGNTGELFF. As DNA, the CDR3 is TGTGCCAGCAGCTTAGCTGGAGGGAACACCGGGGAGCTGTTTTTT. The whole variable domain, remainder taken from reference TRBV7-9 and TRBJ2-2, is DTGVSQNPRHKITKRGQNVTFRCDPISEHNRLYWYRQTLGQGPEFLTYFQNEAQLEKSRLLSDRFSAERPKGSFSTLEIQRTEQGDSAMYLCASSLAGGNTGELFFGEGSRLTVL.

In its sample, this clonotype was seen many times. The chain employs TRBV12-3 or TRBV12-4 and TRBJ1-6, with 7 positions matching TRBD1. CDR3 size: 17 residues. The V and J ends lost 5 bases and 2 bases, in that order; junction bases with no gene match: 9. The CDR3 nucleotides are TGTGCCAGCAGTCTCGGCGGGACAGCGACCTATAATTCACCCCTCCACTTT. It codes for CASSLGGTATYNSPLHF.

This clonotype was counted only a few times. CDR3 amino acids: CASSLLQGPSGYTF. The DNA for the CDR3 is TGTGCCAGCAGCTTATTACAGGGGCCGTCAGGCTACACCTTC. V gene TRBV9 combines with J gene TRBJ1-2; 7 bases agree with TRBD1. Germline assignment: CDR1 SGDLS and CDR2 YYNGEE. Trimming at V came to 4 bases and at J to 8 bases, leaving 11 bases not matched to a gene. The CDR3 length is 14 residues. Variable domain in full (rest from reference TRBV9 and TRBJ1-2): DSGVTQTPKHLITATGQRVTLRCSPRSGDLSVYWYQQSLDQGLQFLIQYYNGEERAKGNILERFSAQQFPDLHSELNLSSLELGDSALYFCASSLLQGPSGYTFGSGTRLTVV.

This clonotype was observed a handful of times. J is TRBJ2-5 and V is TRBV20-1; 16 positions agree with TRBD2. Germline V gives CDR1 DFQATT, CDR2 SNEGSKA (reference sequence). Trimming cost V 6 bases and J 5 bases; bases outside gene matches: 6. This CDR3 comprises 15 residues. The CDR3 loop is CSAGTSGRAGETQYF. The DNA for the CDR3 is TGCAGTGCAGGGACTAGCGGGAGGGCCGGGGAGACCCAGTACTTC.

This clonotype was counted many times. This chain uses TRBV6-4 with TRBJ2-3, with a tentative D call TRBD1 (6 bases). Germline-derived CDR1 and CDR2 are MRHNA and SNTAGT. This CDR3 spans 15 amino acids. V was trimmed by 3 bases and J by 4 bases, leaving 14 bases between them. Here the CDR3 reads CASSEGPQGPDTQYF. The CDR3 DNA follows: TGTGCCAGCAGTGAGGGACCACAGGGCCCAGATACGCAGTATTTT.

The V gene is TRBV20-1, the J gene TRBJ1-6, with 7 bases lining up with TRBD1. There are 16 residues in the CDR3. V lost 1 base and J lost 3; bases outside the gene matches: 6. Germline CDR1 and CDR2: DFQATT and SNEGSKA (reference sequence). In DNA form, the CDR3 reads TGCAGTGCTAGAGCCTTGCGGGACAGCTATAATTCACCCCTCCACTTT. It specifies CSARALRDSYNSPLHF.

Many counts were recorded for this clonotype. In DNA, the CDR3 is TGTGCCAGCAGTCAAGGGACAGTTAAATCACCCCTCCACTTT. This sequence encodes CASSQGTVKSPLHF. The rearrangement joins TRBV27 to TRBJ1-6; TRBD1 agrees at 7 bases. The trim removed 5 bases at V and 10 bases at J, leaving 8 bases unmatched. Germline V lookup: CDR1 MNHEY, CDR2 SMNVEV (reference sequence). CDR3 length equals 14 residues.

This clonotype was detected ten times or more. The chain combines TRBV11-2 with TRBJ2-3; 7 bases match TRBD2. V lost 11 bases, J lost 2 bases, and 10 bases stayed unmatched. Germline V gene data show CDR1 as SGHAT and CDR2 as FQNNGV. The CDR3 runs to 14 residues. CDR3 sequence reads: CASSLGTTTDTQYF. In nucleotides, the CDR3 is TGTGCCTCCAGCCTTGGGACTACCACAGATACGCAGTATTTT.

This clonotype was observed many times. This chain joins TRBV5-1 and TRBJ1-2; 7 nucleotides match TRBD1. Trimming took 0 bases from V and 7 from J; bases not matched to a gene: 6. The length of the CDR3 is 14 residues. CDR1 is SGHRS, CDR2 YFSETQ, per germline. CDR3 DNA sequence: TGCGCCAGCAGCTTGGGACAGGGATTGGGTGGCTACACCTTC. Protein product: CASSLGQGLGGYTF.

V is TRBV25-1 and J is TRBJ1-2, with D possibly matching TRBD1 (5 bases). V gave up 6 bases and J gave up 0 bases, with 11 bases separating them. The CDR3 is 14 amino acids. CDR1 and CDR2 (germline): MGHDK, SYGVNS. The CDR3 DNA follows: TGTGCCAGCAGAACCGGGACCTCTAACTATGGCTACACCTTC. It is translated as CASRTGTSNYGYTF.

There are many counts of this clonotype. V usage is TRBV15 and J usage is TRBJ2-5; D gene uncertain. Germline values: CDR1 LNHNV, CDR2 YYDKDF (reference sequence). The V end was cut by 0 bases, the J end by 2 bases, with 10 bases between. The CDR3 has 15 residues. In DNA form, the CDR3 reads TGTGCCACCAGCAGAGACAACGGACCACAAGAGACCCAGTACTTC. It is translated as CATSRDNGPQETQYF.

CDR3 DNA sequence: TGCGCCAGCAGCCAAGATCAAAAGGGGGCGAATAATTCACCCCTCCACTTT. This gives the protein CASSQDQKGANNSPLHF. The chain is built from TRBV4-1 and TRBJ1-6; 7 nucleotides agree with TRBD1. This CDR3 is 17 amino acids long. Trimming took 0 bases from V and 5 from J; bases not matched to a gene: 7. Germline V lookup: CDR1 MGHRA, CDR2 YSYEKL.

This chain uses TRBV6-6 with TRBJ2-7; D uncertain. V shed 8 bases and J shed 3 bases, with 14 bases lying between them. Germline-derived CDR1 and CDR2 are MNHNY and SVGAGI (reference sequence). The CDR3 length is 13 residues. CDR3 in amino acids: CASAIRADYEQYF. CDR3 bases: TGTGCCAGCGCTATAAGGGCGGACTACGAGCAGTACTTC.

This clonotype was recorded at least ten times. This rearrangement joins TRBV5-1 to TRBJ2-6, with D possibly being TRBD1 (6 bases). The germline V gene encodes CDR1 SGHRS and CDR2 YFSETQ. Between the trimmed V and J ends, which lost 0 bases and 0 bases, there was a span of 10 bases. CDR3 length: 17 residues. The CDR3 is CASSLVQGTSGANVLTF. CDR3 coding DNA: TGCGCCAGCAGCTTGGTTCAGGGGACCTCTGGGGCCAACGTCCTGACTTTC.

The CDR3 nucleotides read TGCAGCGTTTACGGGCCTGATGGTGGCTACACCTTC. This encodes CSVYGPDGGYTF. This rearrangement joins TRBV29-1 to TRBJ1-2; no clear D. V lost 5 bases and J 7 bases, leaving 14 bases between the germline ends. The CDR3 is 12 residues long. The germline CDR1 and CDR2 sequences are SQVTM and ANQGSEA.

This clonotype was observed a few times. The chain is built from TRBV24-1 and TRBJ2-1, with 7 bases matching TRBD1. With 4 bases clipped from V and 7 bases from J, the junction kept 3 bases outside the gene matches. Germline V gene data show CDR1 as KGHDR and CDR2 as SFDVKD. This CDR3 region has 13 residues. CDR3 in amino acids: CATSDDRANEQFF. The CDR3 DNA reads as TGTGCCACCAGTGACGACAGGGCTAATGAGCAGTTCTTC.

The genes are TRBV6-1 and TRBJ2-3; D unclear. Per the germline V gene, CDR1 is MNHNS and CDR2 is SASEGT. This CDR3 is 15 amino acids long. Trimming took off 10 bases at V and 2 bases at J, with 19 bases between the two ends. CDR3 DNA: TGTGCCACCATTCCTGGATTGACCCACACAGATACGCAGTATTTT. This encodes CATIPGLTHTDTQYF.

This clonotype was picked up a small number of times. The chain joins TRBV27 to TRBJ2-3; D is possibly TRBD2 (6 bases). Trimming cost V 5 bases and J 10 bases, with 13 bases left between them. Germline V lookup: CDR1 MNHEY, CDR2 SMNVEV (reference sequence). The CDR3 spans 12 residues. DNA of the CDR3: TGTGCCAGCAGTGCCAGGTGGGGGGCGCAGTATTTT. Protein product: CASSARWGAQYF.

The V gene is TRBV4-3, the J gene TRBJ2-2; 7 bases map to TRBD2. The J segment lost 1 base and the V segment lost 0 bases, leaving 8 bases of the junction unmatched. In germline, CDR1 is LGHNA, CDR2 YSLEER. The CDR3 consists of 18 residues. CDR3 nucleotides: TGCGCCAGCAGCCAAGATCAGGGAGGGTTTGGGAACACCGGGGAGCTGTTTTTT. This encodes CASSQDQGGFGNTGELFF.

This clonotype was picked up many times. V is TRBV7-9 and J is TRBJ2-7; TRBD2 aligns across 7 bases. With 3 bases clipped from V and 0 bases from J, the junction kept 5 bases outside the gene matches. The CDR3 has 15 residues. Germline V gene data show CDR1 as SEHNR and CDR2 as FQNEAQ (reference sequence). CDR3 region: CASSFVRGSSYEQYF. The CDR3 nucleotides read TGTGCCAGCAGCTTCGTGCGGGGGAGCTCCTACGAGCAGTACTTC. Based on the CDR3 plus reference TRBV7-9 and TRBJ2-7, the full variable domain is DTGVSQNPRHKITKRGQNVTFRCDPISEHNRLYWYRQTLGQGPEFLTYFQNEAQLEKSRLLSDRFSAERPKGSFSTLEIQRTEQGDSAMYLCASSFVRGSSYEQYFGPGTRLTVT.

The chain recombines TRBV3-1 with TRBJ2-1; 7 bases fit TRBD2. The V gene's germline CDR1 is LGHDT and CDR2 YNNKEL (reference sequence). The CDR3 runs 17 residues. Trimming at V came to 4 bases and at J to 1 base, leaving 10 bases not matched to a gene. CDR3 sequence reads: CASSPTSVTQSYNEQFF. CDR3 DNA sequence: TGTGCCAGCAGCCCAACTAGCGTCACGCAATCCTACAATGAGCAGTTCTTC.

V usage is TRBV20-1 and J usage is TRBJ2-1; D gene unclear. V lost 6 bases to trimming and J lost 4 bases, with 7 bases between them. Germline V CDR1 and CDR2: DFQATT, SNEGSKA (reference sequence). The length of the CDR3 is 11 residues. The CDR3 nucleotides are TGCAGTGCAGACAATTACAATGAGCAGTTCTTC. It specifies CSADNYNEQFF.

This clonotype was seen a handful of times. The chain recombines TRBV19 with TRBJ2-2; D tentatively reads TRBD1 or TRBD2 (5 bases each). V dropped 7 bases and J dropped 7 bases, with 13 bases sitting between them. The length of the CDR3 is 13 residues. In germline, CDR1 is LNHDA, CDR2 SQIVND (reference sequence). CDR3 bases: TGTGCCAGTACCCTTTGGGGGAACGGGGAGCTGTTTTTT. Amino acid sequence: CASTLWGNGELFF. The full variable domain, completed using reference TRBV19 and TRBJ2-2, is DGGITQSPKYLFRKEGQNVTLSCEQNLNHDAMYWYRQDPGQGLRLIYYSQIVNDFQKGDIAEGYSVSREKKESFPLTVTSAQKNPTAFYLCASTLWGNGELFFGEGSRLTVL.